The 24 T cell receptor beta chains below all came from one sample that was sequenced in a study of cytomegalovirus exposure and HLA in healthy donors. The PCR made use of 60 Vbeta and 13 Jbeta primers. Libraries were prepared by immunoSEQ multiplex PCR; TCRdb keeps only in-frame clonotypes and omits some of them. The table includes 150,000 to 200,000 clones, about three quarters detected once. The sequenced sample was PBMCs. The source is a woman aged 40 to 49 in good health and CMV-seronegative.

V and J are TRBV29-1 and TRBJ2-7; TRBD2 aligns across 9 bases. CDR1 and CDR2 from the germline V gene are SQVTM and ANQGSEA. This CDR3 spans 12 amino acids. The junction had 7 bases not matched to a gene; V was cut back by 8 bases and J by 5 bases. In nucleotides, the CDR3 is TGCAGCTCCCGCGGGAGGGGCCACGAGCAGTACTTC. Its protein is CSSRGRGHEQYF.

The chain employs TRBV18 and TRBJ1-1; D not certain. V was trimmed by 5 bases and J by 3 bases, leaving 19 bases between them. Germline assignment: CDR1 KGHSH and CDR2 LQKENI. The length of the CDR3 is 16 residues. For the CDR3, the DNA is TGTGCCAGCTCAACGTATACGGGAGCCCACTACACTGAAGCTTTCTTT. It yields the protein CASSTYTGAHYTEAFF.

This clone was detected a few times. The chain uses TRBV4-2 and TRBJ2-1; D possibly corresponds to TRBD2 (6 bases). Germline V lookup: CDR1 LGHNA, CDR2 YNFKEQ. Trimming took 4 bases from V and 7 from J, leaving 11 bases between them. The CDR3 is 13 amino acids. Here the CDR3 reads CASSPRRGNEQFF. In DNA form, the CDR3 reads TGTGCCAGCAGCCCACGGAGGGGAAATGAGCAGTTCTTC.

The rearrangement joins TRBV7-8 to TRBJ1-5; D gene uncertain. CDR1 is SGHVS, CDR2 FQNEAQ, per germline. Trimming took 5 bases from V and 0 from J, leaving 17 bases between them. The length of the CDR3 is 17 residues. CDR3: CASSPHGPGHSNQPQHF. The DNA of the CDR3 is TGTGCCAGCAGCCCGCACGGTCCAGGCCATAGCAATCAGCCCCAGCATTTT.

This clone was counted once. V is TRBV7-6 and J is TRBJ2-4; 9 nucleotides match TRBD1. From germline, CDR1 is SGHVS and CDR2 FNYEAQ. After removal of 5 bases from V and 9 bases from J, the junction contained 5 bases not matched to a gene. The CDR3 contains 13 residues. This CDR3 reads CASSPGQGTIQYF. DNA of the CDR3: TGTGCCAGCAGCCCGGGACAGGGAACCATTCAGTACTTC.

The V call is TRBV19, the J call TRBJ2-1; TRBD2 matches 14 bases. The CDR3 spans 17 residues. V lost 4 bases to trimming and J lost 2 bases; unmatched junction nucleotides: 4. Germline V gene data show CDR1 as LNHDA and CDR2 as SQIVND (reference sequence). The CDR3 coding sequence is TGTGCCAGTAGTAAGGGACTAGCGGGAGTAACCTACAATGAGCAGTTCTTC. Translating it yields CASSKGLAGVTYNEQFF.

V usage is TRBV19 and J usage is TRBJ1-2; 12 bases align to TRBD1. V shed 5 bases, J shed 5 bases, and the junction held 9 bases outside the gene matches. The CDR3 is 16 amino acids. Germline assignment: CDR1 LNHDA and CDR2 SQIVND (reference sequence). Written as DNA, the CDR3 is TGTGCCAGTAGTTGGGGAGGGACAGGGGGCGAATATGGCTACACCTTC. Translating it yields CASSWGGTGGEYGYTF.

The CDR3 spells CASSRHTGHRVETQYF. In nucleotides, the CDR3 is TGTGCCAGCAGCCGGCACACGGGACACCGCGTGGAGACCCAGTACTTC. The chain combines TRBV5-8 with TRBJ2-5, with a weak D call TRBD1 (6 bases). CDR1 and CDR2 (germline): SGHTS, YDEGEE. CDR3 length: 16 amino acids. Trimming pared 4 bases from V and 5 bases from J, leaving 21 bases between.

On this clone: A read error may produce the germline difference seen at one junction end. This rearrangement joins TRBV7-9 to TRBJ1-1; a weak D match, TRBD1 (6 bases). CDR3 size: 13 residues. CDR1 SEHNR and CDR2 FQNEAQ come from the germline V gene (reference sequence). Here the CDR3 reads CSSSLEQGREAFF. The DNA of the CDR3 is TGTTCCAGCAGCTTAGAACAGGGCAGGGAAGCTTTCTTT.

The chain is built from TRBV7-9 and TRBJ2-3; the D gene is possibly TRBD2 (5 bases). The ends were cut back, 6 bases at V and 0 bases at J, with 13 bases in the middle. CDR1 and CDR2 from the germline V gene are SEHNR and FQNEAQ (reference sequence). The CDR3 is 15 amino acids. CDR3 loop: CASSSGSSSTDTQYF. CDR3 sequence (DNA): TGTGCCAGCAGTTCTGGGAGCTCTAGCACAGATACGCAGTATTTT.

The V and J genes are TRBV9 and TRBJ2-3; 7 bases are a match to TRBD1. Germline-derived CDR1 and CDR2 are SGDLS and YYNGEE. The V segment lost 0 bases and the J segment 4 bases; nucleotides outside the gene matches: 5. This CDR3 comprises 15 residues. As DNA, the CDR3 is TGTGCCAGCAGCGTAGATCCCCAGGGGGCAGATACGCAGTATTTT. This encodes CASSVDPQGADTQYF.

The chain employs TRBV9 and TRBJ2-5; TRBD2 matches 9 bases. CDR1 is SGDLS, CDR2 YYNGEE, per germline. V was pared by 3 bases and J by 4 bases, with 13 bases of the junction left unmatched. This CDR3 has 17 residues. CDR3 loop: CASSADLGTSSAETQYF. The CDR3 nucleotides read TGTGCCAGCAGCGCCGATCTCGGGACTAGCTCGGCAGAGACCCAGTACTTC. Full variable domain (rest looked up from reference TRBV9 and TRBJ2-5): DSGVTQTPKHLITATGQRVTLRCSPRSGDLSVYWYQQSLDQGLQFLIQYYNGEERAKGNILERFSAQQFPDLHSELNLSSLELGDSALYFCASSADLGTSSAETQYFGPGTRLLVL.

The V call is TRBV15, the J call TRBJ1-2; 8 nucleotides match TRBD1. Germline loops: CDR1 LNHNV, CDR2 YYDKDF (reference sequence). CDR3 length: 15 residues. Losses at the gene ends were 5 bases for V and 4 bases for J; bases not matched to a gene: 9. The CDR3 sequence: CATSDPNTGGYGYTF. CDR3 DNA: TGTGCCACCAGCGATCCAAACACAGGGGGCTATGGCTACACCTTC. The full variable domain, rest sourced from reference TRBV15 and TRBJ1-2, is DAMVIQNPRYQVTQFGKPVTLSCSQTLNHNVMYWYQQKSSQAPKLLFHYYDKDFNNEADTPDNFQSRRPNTSFCFLDIRSPGLGDTAMYLCATSDPNTGGYGYTFGSGTRLTVV.

V gene TRBV4-1 combines with J gene TRBJ1-2; 11 bases agree with TRBD1. Trimming at V came to 5 bases and at J to 3 bases, leaving 8 bases not matched to a gene. This CDR3 contains 16 residues. Germline CDR1 is MGHRA and CDR2 is YSYEKL. CDR3 sequence: CASSSHGGQGDYGYTF. CDR3 coding DNA: TGCGCCAGCAGCAGCCATGGGGGACAGGGGGACTATGGCTACACCTTC.

The chain is built from TRBV30 and TRBJ1-5; a possible D gene is TRBD1 (6 bases). V dropped 3 bases and J dropped 7 bases, with 13 bases sitting between them. The CDR3 is 13 amino acids. Germline V gene lookup returns CDR1 GTSNPN and CDR2 SVGIG (reference sequence). The CDR3 here is CAWRETGLQPQHF. In DNA, the CDR3 is TGTGCCTGGAGAGAAACAGGGTTACAGCCCCAGCATTTT. The full variable domain, its missing parts supplied by reference TRBV30 and TRBJ1-5, is SQTIHQWPATLVQPVGSPLSLECTVEGTSNPNLYWYRQAAGRGLQLLFYSVGIGQISSEVPQNLSASRPQDRQFILSSKKLLLSDSGFYLCAWRETGLQPQHFGDGTRLSIL.

A few counts support this clone. The CDR3 spells CASSQDRDTIYF. Written as DNA, the CDR3 is TGCGCCAGCAGCCAAGATCGGGACACCATATATTTT. This chain uses TRBV4-3 with TRBJ1-3, with D unresolved. CDR3 length equals 12 residues. Germline V CDR1 and CDR2: LGHNA, YSLEER. The V end lost 0 bases, the J end lost 8 bases, and 5 bases lay between the germline ends.

V gene TRBV5-1 combines with J gene TRBJ2-7, with 14 bases matching TRBD2. The CDR3 has 18 amino acids. V shed 4 bases, J shed 2 bases, and the junction held 11 bases outside the gene matches. The V gene's germline CDR1 is SGHRS and CDR2 YFSETQ. The CDR3 coding sequence is TGCGCCAGCAGCCCGGGACTAGCGGGAGTCCCCGGGCCCTACGAGCAGTACTTC. Translated: CASSPGLAGVPGPYEQYF. The variable domain in full, completed from reference TRBV5-1 and TRBJ2-7, reads KAGVTQTPRYLIKTRGQQVTLSCSPISGHRSVSWYQQTPGQGLQFLFEYFSETQRNKGNFPGRFSGRQFSNSRSEMNVSTLELGDSALYLCASSPGLAGVPGPYEQYFGPGTRLTVT.

The chain joins TRBV7-3 to TRBJ2-5; weak D call: TRBD2 (7 bases). Trimming removed 8 bases from V and 1 base from J, with 14 bases in between. Germline V gene lookup returns CDR1 SGHTA and CDR2 FQGTGA. CDR3 size: 14 residues. The DNA of the CDR3 is TGTGCCAGCGGGGGCGGGAGAGGCCAAGAGACCCAGTACTTC. This sequence encodes CASGGGRGQETQYF.

This chain joins TRBV18 and TRBJ2-7; D is ambiguous. The V end was cut by 3 bases, the J end by 6 bases, with 9 bases between. Germline CDR1 is KGHSH and CDR2 is LQKENI. There are 12 residues in the CDR3. The CDR3 DNA sequence: TGTGCCAGCTCACCGGCTGGCCTCGAGCAGTACTTC. This gives the protein CASSPAGLEQYF.

The CDR3 region is CASSLEMGANEKLFF. In nucleotides, the CDR3 is TGCGCCAGCAGCTTGGAAATGGGGGCAAACGAAAAACTGTTTTTT. V and J are TRBV5-1 and TRBJ1-4; D possibly corresponds to TRBD1 (6 bases). The CDR3 consists of 15 residues. Trimming removed 0 bases from V and 8 bases from J, with 14 bases in between. CDR1 and CDR2 (germline): SGHRS, YFSETQ.

The chain carries TRBV7-3 and TRBJ2-1; tentatively, D is TRBD1 (5 bases). The CDR3 is 11 amino acids. Germline CDR1 SGHTA, CDR2 FQGTGA. Trimming pared 0 bases from V and 14 bases from J, leaving 8 bases between. CDR3 in amino acids: CASSLTTREFF. As DNA, the CDR3 is TGTGCCAGCAGCTTAACAACCAGGGAGTTCTTC. Drawing the rest from reference TRBV7-3 and TRBJ2-1, the complete variable domain is GAGVSQTPSNKVTEKGKYVELRCDPISGHTALYWYRQSLGQGPEFLIYFQGTGAADDSGLPNDRFFAVRPEGSVSTLKIQRTERGDSAVYLCASSLTTREFFGPGTRLTVL.

The rearrangement uses TRBV10-3 and TRBJ2-2, with TRBD1 matching over 7 bases. V gave up 6 bases and J gave up 4 bases; unmatched junction bases: 5. CDR3 length: 14 amino acids. Per the germline V gene, CDR1 is ENHRY and CDR2 is SYGVKD. CDR3 coding DNA: TGTGCCATCAGGCTGGGACAGCTCACCGGGGAGCTGTTTTTT. Residues: CAIRLGQLTGELFF.

The chain combines TRBV19 with TRBJ1-1; D gene unclear. Germline V gene lookup returns CDR1 LNHDA and CDR2 SQIVND (reference sequence). The germline V and J ends were trimmed by 2 bases and 7 bases, with 14 bases remaining between them. The CDR3 has 14 residues. The CDR3, as DNA: TGTGCCAGTAGTATAAATGTATATGAGAGTGAAGCTTTCTTT. This gives the protein CASSINVYESEAFF.

The V gene is TRBV5-1, the J gene TRBJ2-3; 10 nucleotides align to TRBD2. Germline CDR1 reads SGHRS; CDR2 reads YFSETQ. Germline trimming cut 1 base from V and 1 base from J; bases unmatched to any gene: 6. The CDR3 covers 17 residues. The CDR3 reads CASSLNPGTSGTDTQYF. The CDR3 DNA reads as TGCGCCAGCAGCTTGAACCCCGGGACTAGCGGCACAGATACGCAGTATTTT.